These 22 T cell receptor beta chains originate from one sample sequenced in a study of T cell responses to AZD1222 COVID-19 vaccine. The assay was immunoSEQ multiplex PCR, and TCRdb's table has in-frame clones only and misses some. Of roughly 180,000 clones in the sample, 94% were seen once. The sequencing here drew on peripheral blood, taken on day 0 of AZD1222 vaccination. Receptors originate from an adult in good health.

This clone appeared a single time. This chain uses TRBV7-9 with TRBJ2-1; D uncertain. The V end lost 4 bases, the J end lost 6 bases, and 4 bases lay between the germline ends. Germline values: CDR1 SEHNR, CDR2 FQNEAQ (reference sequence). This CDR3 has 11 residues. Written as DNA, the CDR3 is TGTGCCAGCAGCTCCACCAATGAGCAGTTCTTC. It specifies CASSSTNEQFF.

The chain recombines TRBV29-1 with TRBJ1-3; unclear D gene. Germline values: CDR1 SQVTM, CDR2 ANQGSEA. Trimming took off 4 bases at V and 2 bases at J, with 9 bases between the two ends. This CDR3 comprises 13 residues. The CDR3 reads CSVVWGAGNTIYF. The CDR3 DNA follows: TGCAGCGTTGTATGGGGAGCTGGAAACACCATATATTTT.

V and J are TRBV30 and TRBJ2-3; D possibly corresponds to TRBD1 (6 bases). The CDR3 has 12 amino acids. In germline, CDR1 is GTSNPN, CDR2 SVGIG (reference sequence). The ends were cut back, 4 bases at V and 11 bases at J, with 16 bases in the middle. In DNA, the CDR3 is TGTGCCTGGACTAGTCAGGGGATTGAGCAGTATTTT. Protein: CAWTSQGIEQYF. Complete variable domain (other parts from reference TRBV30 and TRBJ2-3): SQTIHQWPATLVQPVGSPLSLECTVEGTSNPNLYWYRQAAGRGLQLLFYSVGIGQISSEVPQNLSASRPQDRQFILSSKKLLLSDSGFYLCAWTSQGIEQYFGPGTRLTVL.

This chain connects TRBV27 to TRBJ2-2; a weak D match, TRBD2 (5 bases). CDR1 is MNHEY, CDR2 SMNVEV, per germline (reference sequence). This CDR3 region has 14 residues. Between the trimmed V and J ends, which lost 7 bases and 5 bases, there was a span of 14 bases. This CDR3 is CASTREGGTGELFF. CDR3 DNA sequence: TGTGCCAGCACCCGAGAAGGAGGAACCGGGGAGCTGTTTTTT.

CDR3 coding DNA: TGTGCCAGCAGCTTAAGGGGGGGCACTGAAGCTTTCTTT. It codes for CASSLRGGTEAFF. This chain uses TRBV7-9 with TRBJ1-1, with D possibly being TRBD1 (6 bases). The CDR3 length is 13 residues. CDR1 is SEHNR and CDR2 is FQNEAQ in the germline V gene (reference sequence). The V end lost 2 bases, the J end lost 4 bases, and 8 bases lay between the germline ends.

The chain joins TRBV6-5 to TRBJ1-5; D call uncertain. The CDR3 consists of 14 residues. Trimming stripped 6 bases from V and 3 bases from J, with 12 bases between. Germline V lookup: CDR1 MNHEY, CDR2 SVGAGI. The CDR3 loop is CASSSGSFNQPQHF. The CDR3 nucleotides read TGTGCCAGCAGCTCTGGGTCCTTCAATCAGCCCCAGCATTTT.

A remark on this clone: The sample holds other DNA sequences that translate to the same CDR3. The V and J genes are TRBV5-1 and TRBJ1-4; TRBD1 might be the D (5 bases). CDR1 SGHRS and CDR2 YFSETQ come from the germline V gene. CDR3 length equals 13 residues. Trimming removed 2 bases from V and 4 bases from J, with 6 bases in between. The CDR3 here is CASSFGGNEKLFF. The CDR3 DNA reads TGCGCCAGCAGCTTTGGGGGTAATGAAAAACTGTTTTTT. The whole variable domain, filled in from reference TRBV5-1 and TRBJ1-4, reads KAGVTQTPRYLIKTRGQQVTLSCSPISGHRSVSWYQQTPGQGLQFLFEYFSETQRNKGNFPGRFSGRQFSNSRSEMNVSTLELGDSALYLCASSFGGNEKLFFGSGTQLSVL.

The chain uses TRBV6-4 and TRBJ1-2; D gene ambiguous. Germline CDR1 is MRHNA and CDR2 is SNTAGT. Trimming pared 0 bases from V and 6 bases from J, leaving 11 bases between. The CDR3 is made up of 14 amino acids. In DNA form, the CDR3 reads TGTGCCAGCAGTGACTCGGAAGCAAGCGATGGCTACACCTTC. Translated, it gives CASSDSEASDGYTF.

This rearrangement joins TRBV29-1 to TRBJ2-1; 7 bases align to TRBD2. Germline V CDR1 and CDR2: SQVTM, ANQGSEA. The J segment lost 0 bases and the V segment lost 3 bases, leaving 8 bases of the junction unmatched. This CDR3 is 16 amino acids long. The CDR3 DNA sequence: TGCAGCGTTGAGCGGGAGCCCATTCTCTCCTACAATGAGCAGTTCTTC. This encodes CSVEREPILSYNEQFF.

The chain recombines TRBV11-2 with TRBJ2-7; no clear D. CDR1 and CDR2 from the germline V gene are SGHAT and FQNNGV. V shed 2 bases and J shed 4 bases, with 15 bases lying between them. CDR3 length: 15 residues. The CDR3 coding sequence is TGTGCCAGCAGCTTATTAGACCGAACTCTTTACGAGCAGTACTTC. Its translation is CASSLLDRTLYEQYF.

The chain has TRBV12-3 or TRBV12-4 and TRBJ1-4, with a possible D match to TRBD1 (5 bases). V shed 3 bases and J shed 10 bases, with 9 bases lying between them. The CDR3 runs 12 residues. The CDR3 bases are TGTGCCAGCAGTTTTAAGGGGTTAAAACTGTTTTTT. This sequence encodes CASSFKGLKLFF.

The CDR3 sequence is CASMAGNNSPLHF. CDR3 DNA: TGTGCCAGCATGGCAGGGAATAATTCACCCCTCCACTTT. The V call is TRBV3-1 (or the pseudogene TRBV3-2), the J call TRBJ1-6, with D possibly being TRBD1 (5 bases). The CDR3 contains 13 residues. Per germline, CDR1 LGHDT and CDR2 YNNKEL (reference sequence). V was clipped by 7 bases and J by 5 bases, with 9 bases between them.

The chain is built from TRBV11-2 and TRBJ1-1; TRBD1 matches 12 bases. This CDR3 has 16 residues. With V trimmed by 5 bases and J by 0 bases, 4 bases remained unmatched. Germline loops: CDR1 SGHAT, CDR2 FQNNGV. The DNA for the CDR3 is TGTGCCAGCAGCATAGGGACAGGGGGCTTGAACACTGAAGCTTTCTTT. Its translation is CASSIGTGGLNTEAFF.

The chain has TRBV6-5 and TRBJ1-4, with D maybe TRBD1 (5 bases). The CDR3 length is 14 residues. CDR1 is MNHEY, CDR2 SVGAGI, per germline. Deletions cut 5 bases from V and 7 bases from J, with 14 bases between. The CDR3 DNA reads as TGTGCCAGCAGTCCCTCAGCAGGGCCTGAAAAACTGTTTTTT. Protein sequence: CASSPSAGPEKLFF.

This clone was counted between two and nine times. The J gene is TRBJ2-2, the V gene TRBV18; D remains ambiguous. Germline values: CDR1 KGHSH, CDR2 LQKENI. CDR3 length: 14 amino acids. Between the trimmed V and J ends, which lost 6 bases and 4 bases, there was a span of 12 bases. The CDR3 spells CASSPWEATGELFF. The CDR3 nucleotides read TGTGCCAGCTCGCCCTGGGAAGCCACCGGGGAGCTGTTTTTT. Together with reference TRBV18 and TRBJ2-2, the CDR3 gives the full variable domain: NAGVMQNPRHLVRRRGQEARLRCSPMKGHSHVYWYRQLPEEGLKFMVYLQKENIIDESGMPKERFSAEFPKEGPSILRIQQVVRGDSAAYFCASSPWEATGELFFGEGSRLTVL.

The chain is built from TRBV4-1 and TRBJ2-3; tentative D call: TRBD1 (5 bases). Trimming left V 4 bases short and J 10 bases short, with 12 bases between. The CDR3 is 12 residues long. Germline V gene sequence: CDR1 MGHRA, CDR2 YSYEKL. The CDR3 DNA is TGCGCCAGCAGCCCTGTGGGGCCGGCGCAGTATTTT. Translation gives CASSPVGPAQYF.

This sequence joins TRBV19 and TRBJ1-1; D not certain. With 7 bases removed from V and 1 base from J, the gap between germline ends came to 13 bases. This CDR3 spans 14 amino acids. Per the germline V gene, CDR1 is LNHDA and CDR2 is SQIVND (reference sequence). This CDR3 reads CASKFGVTNTEAFF. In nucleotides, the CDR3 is TGTGCCAGTAAATTCGGAGTAACGAACACTGAAGCTTTCTTT.

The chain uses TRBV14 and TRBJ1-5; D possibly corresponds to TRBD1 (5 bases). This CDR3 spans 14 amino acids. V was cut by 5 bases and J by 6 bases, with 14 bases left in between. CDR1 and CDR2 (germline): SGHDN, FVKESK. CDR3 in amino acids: CASSAKGYGQPQHF. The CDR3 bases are TGTGCCAGCAGCGCCAAGGGGTATGGTCAGCCCCAGCATTTT.

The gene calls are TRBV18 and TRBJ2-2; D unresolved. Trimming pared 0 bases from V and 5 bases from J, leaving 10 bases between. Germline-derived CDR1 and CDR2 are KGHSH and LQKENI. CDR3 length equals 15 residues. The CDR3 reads CASSPPAARTGELFF. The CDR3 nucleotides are TGTGCCAGCTCACCACCGGCGGCGAGGACCGGGGAGCTGTTTTTT.

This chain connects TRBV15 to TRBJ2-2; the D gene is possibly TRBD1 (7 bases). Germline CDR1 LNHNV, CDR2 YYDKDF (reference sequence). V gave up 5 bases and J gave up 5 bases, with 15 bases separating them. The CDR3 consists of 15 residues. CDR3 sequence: CATSWRDRHTGELFF. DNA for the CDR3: TGTGCCACCAGCTGGCGGGACAGACATACCGGGGAGCTGTTTTTT.

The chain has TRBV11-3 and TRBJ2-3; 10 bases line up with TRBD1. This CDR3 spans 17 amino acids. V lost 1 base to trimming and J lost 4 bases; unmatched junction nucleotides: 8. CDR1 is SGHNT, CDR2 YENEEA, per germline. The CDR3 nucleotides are TGTGCCAGCAGCTTAGGGGGACAGGGGATGAGGGCAGATACGCAGTATTTT. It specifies CASSLGGQGMRADTQYF. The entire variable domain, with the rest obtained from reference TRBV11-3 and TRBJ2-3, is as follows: EAGVVQSPRYKIIEKKQPVAFWCNPISGHNTLYWYLQNLGQGPELLIRYENEEAVDDSQLPKDRFSAERLKGVDSTLKIQPAELGDSAVYLCASSLGGQGMRADTQYFGPGTRLTVL.

In DNA, the CDR3 is TGTGCCACCAGCGACGCGGGGGGCAATGGCTACACCTTC. Translating gives CATSDAGGNGYTF. V and J are TRBV15 and TRBJ1-2, with TRBD1 as a possible D gene (6 bases). The CDR3 length is 13 residues. Trimming cost V 5 bases and J 6 bases, with 13 bases left between them. CDR1 is LNHNV, CDR2 YYDKDF, per germline (reference sequence).